This T cell receptor beta chain was recovered during a study of T cells in Graves' hyperthyroidism and ophthalmopathy (dated by TCRdb to between 2018 and 2020). Study-wide context: Peripheral blood was sampled at the time of initial diagnosis, prior to any treatment. In roughly six Graves' hyperthyroidism patients, the study also compared T-cell repertoires from thyroid tissue with T-cell repertoires from blood. The 100 or so discovery patients were divided at random into training and test sets in a 7:3 ratio. Once sampling was done, hyperthyroidism patients were given methimazole at a starting dose of 30 mg daily, whereas ophthalmopathy patients were given high-dose intravenous methylprednisolone. Prospective prediction of ophthalmopathy was tested in an independent validation cohort consisting of 18 hyperthyroidism patients and approximately 16 patients who later progressed to ophthalmopathy. TCR Vbeta CDR3 sequencing of 120 to 150 peripheral blood samples (43 ophthalmopathy, under 80 hyperthyroidism and some 17 progressor patients) is reported in the paper. TCR V-J signatures able to tell the groups apart were searched for in a discovery cohort of 100 patients, of whom about 40 had Graves' ophthalmopathy and 57 had stable Graves' hyperthyroidism. Summary of the overall study and its limitations: In cross-validation, a model built on a 13 V-J signature told ophthalmopathy apart from stable hyperthyroidism with under 90% sensitivity and 81% to 82% specificity, and in testing the same model reached 80%/75%. In validation, the model predicted progression to ophthalmopathy a median of about 6.8 months before onset, with about 71% sensitivity and about 72% specificity. Most expanded thyroid clonotypes (frequency above 0.001) were also found in blood, which suggests that blood repertoires may mirror thyroid immune responses. No statistical method was used to fix the sample size in advance, and group allocation was not hidden from the investigators.

Amplification of TCR beta CDR3 regions was carried out from RNA transcripts. For the first round of RT-PCR on the TCR CDR3, the HTBI primer set was used together with the Qiagen OneStep RT-PCR kit. Libraries were constructed in a second round of multiplex PCR, after which size selection and purification were performed. The libraries were sequenced on an Illumina HiSeq2000 using paired-end 100 bp reads. As for the original processing: Raw data were processed with SOAPnuke, discarding reads with adapters, uncalled bases, mean Phred below 15, or no exact constant-primer or identifier match. High-quality paired reads were merged with COPE v1.2.5, and unique nucleotide sequences were defined as clonotypes. MiTCR v1.1 was used to align the clonotypes against IMGT TRBV, TRBD and TRBJ reference segments. Only V-J combinations with frequency above 0.0001, covering 99% to 99.2% of repertoires, were analysed. The TCS score was defined as the ratio of F50 (clonal expansion) to E x V (chaos), calculated using BLOSUM62-based TCRdist between CDR3 peptides within each V-J. Welch's t-statistics and random forest reduced 450 to 600 V-J features to fewer than 15, which were used in a naive Bayes classifier (R e1071). Through fastp at Q25 and MiXCR, TCRdb rebuilt clones from the public reads, retaining in-frame beta chains. Here each entry gathers all rows of one CDR3 protein and keeps the most common genes and DNA. The V and J calls come from TCRdb's annotation, not from the publication. Present in this sample are 410,000 or so distinct CDR3 sequences, approximately 14% of which were seen just once. The ten largest clones represent 13% of the sample.

In the ophthalmopathy patients, disease was moderately to severely active, with a Clinical Activity Score of 3 or more, a NOSPECS grade of 4 or more, and a duration of less than 3 months. The study excluded patients with uncontrolled infections, other autoimmune diseases, pregnancy or lactation. Diagnoses were established on the basis of clinical symptoms, serum thyroxine and TRAb, thyroid ultrasound, and orbital computed tomography. Ficoll-Paque density gradient centrifugation was used to isolate PBMCs from around 9.1 ml of fresh peripheral blood. Total RNA was extracted using Trizol reagent, and RNA quality was assessed on an Agilent 2100 Bioanalyzer. V is cut back by 6 bases and J by 0 bases, with 9 bases in the junction unmatched. Per the germline V gene (reference sequence), LNHNV is the CDR1 and YYDKDF is the CDR2. The CDR3 goes from the cysteine to the phenylalanine over 17 residues. Solely the CDR3 DNA is kept, with 51 bases framed from the first base.

This clonotype came up many times. The specificity of this receptor is unknown. The record has no base qualities; no much larger clone is one base away. What was sequenced was blood. The receptor comes from a young man with Graves' ophthalmopathy. The chain is made from TRBV15 and TRBJ2-1; TRBD2 aligns with 9 central bases. The encoded CDR3 is CATRRLADFYSYNEQFF. At the DNA level, the sequence is TGTGCCACCAGGAGACTAGCGGATTTCTACTCCTACAATGAGCAGTTCTTC.